The 4 T cell receptor beta chains reported below all come from one sample, sequenced in a study of long-term antiretroviral therapy in people with HIV (dated by TCRdb to the early 2020s). The immunoSEQ hsTCRB v3.0 assay was used at survey level resolution to sequence the TRB variable region. Drawn from immuneACCESS, this table holds only the in-frame rearrangements with V and J called that TCRdb kept. Clones are partly lost; checked studies trace under half to an unresolved V gene and leave the rest unexplained. The table for this sample lists about 20,000 clones; more than 85% of them were counted only once. Under 9.5% of the sample lies in the top ten. The sample consisted of unsorted PBMCs, taken 4.4 years after starting antiretroviral therapy. Source of these receptors: a woman between 45 and 60 years old with HIV.

CDR3 sequence: CSVEDLLTKQYF. The CDR3 DNA reads as TGCAGCGTTGAAGACCTATTAACCAAGCAGTACTTC. The chain carries TRBV29-1 and TRBJ2-7; no clear D gene. Germline V CDR1 and CDR2: SQVTM, ANQGSEA. The CDR3 is 12 amino acids. The V end was cut by 0 bases, the J end by 8 bases, with 11 bases between.

V usage is TRBV6-1 and J usage is TRBJ2-1, with TRBD2 as a possible D gene (5 bases). Germline assignment: CDR1 MNHNS and CDR2 SASEGT. CDR3 length equals 17 residues. V lost 0 bases and J 4 bases, leaving 16 bases between the germline ends. The CDR3 region has the DNA TGTGCCAGCAGTGAAGCGTCAGGACTCCCTCTATACAATGAGCAGTTCTTC. This translates into CASSEASGLPLYNEQFF.

This rearrangement joins TRBV2 to TRBJ1-5; D is ambiguous. Looked up from germline, CDR1 is SNHLY and CDR2 is FYNNEI. The V end lost 7 bases, the J end lost 4 bases, and 17 bases lay between the germline ends. The CDR3 runs 15 residues. CDR3 protein: CASMSEGGRNQPQHF. CDR3 nucleotides: TGTGCCAGCATGTCTGAGGGAGGGAGGAATCAGCCCCAGCATTTT. The variable domain in full, with the rest retrieved from reference TRBV2 and TRBJ1-5, is EPEVTQTPSHQVTQMGQEVILRCVPISNHLYFYWYRQILGQKVEFLVSFYNNEISEKSEIFDDQFSVERPDGSNFTLKIRSTKLEDSAMYFCASMSEGGRNQPQHFGDGTRLSIL.

The chain combines TRBV27 with TRBJ2-7; TRBD1 agrees at 7 bases. The CDR3 sequence is 15 residues long. The V gene end was trimmed by 6 bases and the J gene end by 5 bases; junction bases not matched to a gene: 13. Germline loops: CDR1 MNHEY, CDR2 SMNVEV (reference sequence). CDR3 residues: CASRDRQGNPNEQYF. The CDR3 DNA sequence: TGTGCCAGCAGGGACCGACAGGGTAATCCCAACGAGCAGTACTTC.